The 9 T cell receptor beta chains given below trace back to one sample, sequenced in a study of T cells in localized non-small cell lung cancer. Assay: immunoSEQ multiplex PCR; the TCRdb copy retains only in-frame clones and omits some. This table holds approximately 31,000 clones, 87% found once. This specimen was peripheral blood mononuclear cells, taken before any cancer treatment. The receptor set was obtained from a man between 35 and 75 years old with stage III lung adenocarcinoma.

The V call is TRBV7-9, the J call TRBJ1-2; 7 positions agree with TRBD1. CDR3 size: 13 residues. Germline V CDR1 and CDR2: SEHNR, FQNEAQ (reference sequence). J was trimmed by 7 bases and V by 5 bases; bases with no gene match: 7. CDR3 sequence: CASSPRQGSGYTF. CDR3 nucleotides: TGTGCCAGCAGCCCCAGACAGGGATCTGGCTACACCTTC. The whole variable domain, filled in from reference TRBV7-9 and TRBJ1-2, reads DTGVSQNPRHKITKRGQNVTFRCDPISEHNRLYWYRQTLGQGPEFLTYFQNEAQLEKSRLLSDRFSAERPKGSFSTLEIQRTEQGDSAMYLCASSPRQGSGYTFGSGTRLTVV.

Here the CDR3 reads CASSSTGGSYEQYF. The DNA of the CDR3 is TGTGCCAGCAGCTCGACAGGGGGCTCCTACGAGCAGTACTTC. The chain has TRBV7-9 and TRBJ2-7; 9 nucleotides align to TRBD1. Germline CDR1 is SEHNR and CDR2 is FQNEAQ (reference sequence). The trim removed 4 bases at V and 0 bases at J, leaving 1 base unmatched. CDR3 length equals 14 residues.

V is TRBV10-1 and J is TRBJ2-7; TRBD1 agrees at 11 bases. V gave up 6 bases and J gave up 2 bases; unmatched junction bases: 12. Germline V gives CDR1 WNHNN, CDR2 SYGVQD (reference sequence). The length of the CDR3 is 17 residues. The CDR3 coding sequence is TGCGCCAGCAGCTGGGACAGGGGGGGGCCTGAAGCCTACGAGCAGTACTTC. It specifies CASSWDRGGPEAYEQYF.

The chain carries TRBV16 and TRBJ1-2; the D gene is possibly TRBD1 (5 bases). V was clipped by 1 base and J by 0 bases, with 9 bases between them. CDR1 is KGHSY and CDR2 is FQNENV in the germline V gene. This CDR3 has 15 residues. DNA of the CDR3: TGTGCCAGCAGCCAATACCGGGGGTCTAACTATGGCTACACCTTC. Its protein is CASSQYRGSNYGYTF. The full variable domain, with the rest looked up from reference TRBV16 and TRBJ1-2, is GEEVAQTPKHLVRGEGQKAKLYCAPIKGHSYVFWYQQVLKNEFKFLISFQNENVFDETGMPKERFSAKCLPNSPCSLEIQATKLEDSAVYFCASSQYRGSNYGYTFGSGTRLTVV.

The genes are TRBV18 and TRBJ2-6, with 9 bases that match TRBD1. The CDR3 totals 18 residues. Germline trimming cut 2 bases from V and 4 bases from J; bases unmatched to any gene: 9. Germline V gives CDR1 KGHSH, CDR2 LQKENI. The CDR3, as DNA: TGTGCCAGCTCACCAGAGTGGGACAGGGTACTGGGGGCCAACGTCCTGACTTTC. Translating gives CASSPEWDRVLGANVLTF.

V gene TRBV12-5 combines with J gene TRBJ2-7, with a weak D call TRBD1 (5 bases). The germline V and J ends were trimmed by 1 base and 6 bases, with 10 bases remaining between them. Germline V gives CDR1 LGHNT, CDR2 FRNRAP. The CDR3 runs to 13 residues. The CDR3 DNA reads as TGTGCTAGTGGTTTGGGCACAGGCTTCGAGCAGTACTTC. Its protein is CASGLGTGFEQYF.

V is TRBV4-1 and J is TRBJ1-1; no reliable D call. In germline, CDR1 is MGHRA, CDR2 YSYEKL. The CDR3 contains 13 residues. V was trimmed by 6 bases and J by 0 bases, leaving 8 bases between them. CDR3 protein: CASSQWVNTEAFF. In nucleotides, the CDR3 is TGCGCCAGCAGTCAATGGGTGAACACTGAAGCTTTCTTT.

The chain is built from TRBV29-1 and TRBJ1-2; 8 nucleotides match TRBD1. The trim removed 0 bases at V and 4 bases at J, leaving 16 bases unmatched. From germline, CDR1 is SQVTM and CDR2 ANQGSEA. The CDR3 is 18 amino acids. The CDR3 nucleotides are TGCAGCGTTGAAGATCGGAGGGCAGGGGGCGCTTTTGGCTATGGCTACACCTTC. Its protein product is CSVEDRRAGGAFGYGYTF.

This chain uses TRBV10-3 with TRBJ2-7; no reliable D call. The V gene's germline CDR1 is ENHRY and CDR2 SYGVKD. The V gene lost 2 bases and the J gene lost 0 bases, with 5 bases spanning the gap. This CDR3 contains 13 residues. CDR3 loop: CAISEMSSYEQYF. The CDR3 nucleotides are TGTGCCATCAGTGAGATGAGCTCCTACGAGCAGTACTTC.